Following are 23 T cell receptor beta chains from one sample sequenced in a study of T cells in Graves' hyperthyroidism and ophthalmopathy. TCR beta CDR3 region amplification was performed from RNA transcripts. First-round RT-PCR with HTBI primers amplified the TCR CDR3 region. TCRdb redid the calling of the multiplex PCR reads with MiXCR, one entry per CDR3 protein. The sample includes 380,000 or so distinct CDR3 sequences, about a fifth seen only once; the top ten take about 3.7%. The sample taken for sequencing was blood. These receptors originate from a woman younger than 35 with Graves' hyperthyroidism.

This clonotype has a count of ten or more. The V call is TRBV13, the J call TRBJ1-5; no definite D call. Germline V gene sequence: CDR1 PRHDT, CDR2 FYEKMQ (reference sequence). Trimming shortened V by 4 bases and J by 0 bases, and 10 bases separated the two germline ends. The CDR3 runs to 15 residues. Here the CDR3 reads CASSWTLDSNQPQHF. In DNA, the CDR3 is TGTGCCAGCAGCTGGACCCTTGATAGCAATCAGCCCCAGCATTTT.

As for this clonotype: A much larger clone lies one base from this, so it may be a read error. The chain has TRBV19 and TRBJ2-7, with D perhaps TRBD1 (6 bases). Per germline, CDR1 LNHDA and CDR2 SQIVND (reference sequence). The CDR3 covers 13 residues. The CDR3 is CPSRRQDSYERYF. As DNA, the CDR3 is TGTCCCAGTAGGCGACAGGACTCCTACGAGCGGTACTTC.

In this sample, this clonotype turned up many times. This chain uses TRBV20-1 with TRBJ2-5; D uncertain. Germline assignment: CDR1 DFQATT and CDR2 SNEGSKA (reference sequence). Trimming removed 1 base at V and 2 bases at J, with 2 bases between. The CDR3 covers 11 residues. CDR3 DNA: TGCAGTGCTAGAGGTCAAGAGACCCAGTACTTC. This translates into CSARGQETQYF.

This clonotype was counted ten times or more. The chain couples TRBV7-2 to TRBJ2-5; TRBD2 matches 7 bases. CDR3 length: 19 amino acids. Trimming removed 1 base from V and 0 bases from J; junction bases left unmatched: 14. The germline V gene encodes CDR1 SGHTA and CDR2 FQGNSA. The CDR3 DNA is TGTGCCAGCAGCTTAGGCTGGGGCCGGGCGGGGGAAAACCAAGAGACCCAGTACTTC. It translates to CASSLGWGRAGENQETQYF.

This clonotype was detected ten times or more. CDR3 in DNA: TGTGCCAGCAGTGTTTTGGTAGGAGAAGCTTTCTTT. As protein: CASSVLVGEAFF. V is TRBV25-1 and J is TRBJ1-1; no clear D gene. Germline-derived CDR1 and CDR2 are MGHDK and SYGVNS. This CDR3 region has 12 residues. V lost 4 bases and J lost 8, with 11 bases in between.

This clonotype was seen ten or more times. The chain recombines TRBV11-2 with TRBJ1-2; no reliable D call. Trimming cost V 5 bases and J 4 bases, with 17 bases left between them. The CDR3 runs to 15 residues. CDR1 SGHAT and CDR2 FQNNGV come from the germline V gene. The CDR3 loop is CASSPTRATSYGYTF. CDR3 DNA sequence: TGTGCCAGCAGCCCCACCCGGGCGACCTCCTATGGCTACACCTTC. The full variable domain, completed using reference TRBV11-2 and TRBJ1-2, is EAGVAQSPRYKIIEKRQSVAFWCNPISGHATLYWYQQILGQGPKLLIQFQNNGVVDDSQLPKDRFSAERLKGVDSTLKIQPAKLEDSAVYLCASSPTRATSYGYTFGSGTRLTVV.

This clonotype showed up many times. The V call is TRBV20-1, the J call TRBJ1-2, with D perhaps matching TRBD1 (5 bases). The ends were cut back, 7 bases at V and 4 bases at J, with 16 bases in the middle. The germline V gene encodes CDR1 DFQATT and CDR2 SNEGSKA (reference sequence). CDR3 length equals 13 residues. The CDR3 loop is CSVDERGSYGYTF. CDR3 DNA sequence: TGCAGTGTAGATGAGAGGGGATCCTATGGCTACACCTTC.

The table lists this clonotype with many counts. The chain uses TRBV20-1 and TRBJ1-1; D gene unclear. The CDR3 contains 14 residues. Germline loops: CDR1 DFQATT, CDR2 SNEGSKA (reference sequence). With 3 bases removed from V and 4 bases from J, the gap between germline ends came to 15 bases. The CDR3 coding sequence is TGCAGTGCTAGGGTTAGGGATTGGGGCACTGAAGCTTTCTTT. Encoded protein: CSARVRDWGTEAFF.

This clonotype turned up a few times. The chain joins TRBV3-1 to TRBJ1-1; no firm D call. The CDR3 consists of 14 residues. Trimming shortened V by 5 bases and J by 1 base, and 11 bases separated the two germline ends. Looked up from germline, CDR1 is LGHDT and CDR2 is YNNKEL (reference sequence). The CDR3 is CASSSMGGNTEAFF. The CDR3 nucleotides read TGTGCCAGCAGCTCTATGGGCGGGAACACTGAAGCTTTCTTT.

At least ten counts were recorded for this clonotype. The CDR3 here is CASSFRSNQPQHF. The DNA of the CDR3 is TGTGCCAGCAGTTTCAGGAGCAATCAGCCCCAGCATTTT. The chain is built from TRBV28 and TRBJ1-5; unclear D gene. The CDR3 covers 13 residues. V lost 3 bases, J lost 1 base, and 4 bases lay in between. The V gene's germline CDR1 is MDHEN and CDR2 SYDVKM. The variable domain in full, with the rest retrieved from reference TRBV28 and TRBJ1-5, is DVKVTQSSRYLVKRTGEKVFLECVQDMDHENMFWYRQDPGLGLRLIYFSYDVKMKEKGDIPEGYSVSREKKERFSLILESASTNQTSMYLCASSFRSNQPQHFGDGTRLSIL.

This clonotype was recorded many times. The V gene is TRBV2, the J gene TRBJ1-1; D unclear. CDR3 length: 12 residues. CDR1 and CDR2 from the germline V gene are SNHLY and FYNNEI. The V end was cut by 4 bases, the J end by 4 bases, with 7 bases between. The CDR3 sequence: CASSGEATEAFF. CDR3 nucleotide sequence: TGTGCCAGCAGTGGAGAGGCCACTGAAGCTTTCTTT.

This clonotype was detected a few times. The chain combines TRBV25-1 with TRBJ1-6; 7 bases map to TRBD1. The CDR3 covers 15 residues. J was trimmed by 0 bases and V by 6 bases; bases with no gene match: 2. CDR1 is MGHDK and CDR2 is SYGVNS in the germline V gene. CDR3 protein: CASRGQSSYNSPLHF. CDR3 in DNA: TGTGCCAGCAGGGGACAGAGCTCCTATAATTCACCCCTCCACTTT.

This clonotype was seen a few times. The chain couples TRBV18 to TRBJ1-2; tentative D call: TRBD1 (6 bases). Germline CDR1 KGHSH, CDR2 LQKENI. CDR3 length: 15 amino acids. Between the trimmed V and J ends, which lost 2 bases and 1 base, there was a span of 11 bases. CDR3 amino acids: CASSPSLQGNYGYTF. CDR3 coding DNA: TGTGCCAGCTCACCAAGTCTACAGGGTAACTATGGCTACACCTTC.

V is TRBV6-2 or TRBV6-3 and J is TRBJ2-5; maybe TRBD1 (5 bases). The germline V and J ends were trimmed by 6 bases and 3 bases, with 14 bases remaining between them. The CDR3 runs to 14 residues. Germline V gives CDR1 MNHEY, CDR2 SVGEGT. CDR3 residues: CASRDPGHEETQYF. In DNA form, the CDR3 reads TGTGCCAGCAGAGACCCCGGACACGAAGAGACCCAGTACTTC.

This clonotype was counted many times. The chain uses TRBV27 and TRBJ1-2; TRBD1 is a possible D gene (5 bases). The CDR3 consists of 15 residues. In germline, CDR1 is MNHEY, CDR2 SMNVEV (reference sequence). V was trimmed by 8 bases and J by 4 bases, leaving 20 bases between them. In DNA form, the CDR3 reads TGTGCCAGCGCTTTATGGGGAGGGGTGCCCTATGGCTACACCTTC. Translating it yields CASALWGGVPYGYTF.

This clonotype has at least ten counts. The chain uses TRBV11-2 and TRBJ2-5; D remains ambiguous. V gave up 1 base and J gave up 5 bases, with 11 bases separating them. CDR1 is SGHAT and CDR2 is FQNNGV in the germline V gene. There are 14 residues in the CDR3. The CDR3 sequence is CASSLGFVQETQYF. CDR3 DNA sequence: TGTGCCAGCAGCTTAGGGTTTGTTCAGGAGACCCAGTACTTC.

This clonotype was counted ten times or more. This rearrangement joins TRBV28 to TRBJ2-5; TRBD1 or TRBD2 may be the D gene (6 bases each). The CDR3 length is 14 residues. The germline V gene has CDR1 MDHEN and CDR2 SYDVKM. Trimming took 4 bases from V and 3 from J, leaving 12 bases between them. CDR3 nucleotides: TGTGCCAGCAGTTCCCCCGGGGGCAAAGAGACCCAGTACTTC. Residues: CASSSPGGKETQYF.

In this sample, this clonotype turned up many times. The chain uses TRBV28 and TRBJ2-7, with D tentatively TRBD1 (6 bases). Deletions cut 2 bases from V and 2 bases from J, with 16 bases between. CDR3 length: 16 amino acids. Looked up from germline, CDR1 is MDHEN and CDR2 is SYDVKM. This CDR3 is CASSLSLRGQTYEQYF. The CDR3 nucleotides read TGTGCCAGCAGTTTAAGTCTTCGGGGACAAACCTACGAGCAGTACTTC.

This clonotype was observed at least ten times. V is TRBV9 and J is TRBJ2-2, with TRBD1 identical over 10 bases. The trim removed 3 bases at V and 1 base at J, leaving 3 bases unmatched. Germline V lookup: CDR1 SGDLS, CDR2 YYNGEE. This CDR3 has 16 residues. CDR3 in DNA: TGTGCCAGCAGCGAGTGGGACAGGGGGAACACCGGGGAGCTGTTTTTT. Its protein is CASSEWDRGNTGELFF.

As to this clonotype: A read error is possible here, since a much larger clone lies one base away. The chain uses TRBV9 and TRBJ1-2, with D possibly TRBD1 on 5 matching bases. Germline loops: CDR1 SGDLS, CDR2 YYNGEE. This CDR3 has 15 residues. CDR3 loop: CASSGGDRALDGHTF. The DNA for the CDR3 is TGTGCCAGCAGCGGAGGGGACCGAGCCCTGGATGGCCACACCTTC.

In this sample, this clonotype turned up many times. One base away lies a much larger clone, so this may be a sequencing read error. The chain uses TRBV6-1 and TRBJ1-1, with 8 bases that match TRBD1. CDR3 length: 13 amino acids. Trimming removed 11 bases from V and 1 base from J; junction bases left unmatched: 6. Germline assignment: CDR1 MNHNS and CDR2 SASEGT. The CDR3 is CAGGDRGNTEAFF. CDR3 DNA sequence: TGTGCCGGCGGAGACAGGGGGAACACTGAAGCTTTCTTT.

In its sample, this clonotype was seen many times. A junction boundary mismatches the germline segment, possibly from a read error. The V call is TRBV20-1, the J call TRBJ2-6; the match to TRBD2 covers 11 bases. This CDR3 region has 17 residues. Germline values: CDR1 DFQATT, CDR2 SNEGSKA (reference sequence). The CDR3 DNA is TGCAGTGCTACCGGACTAGCGGGTATCTCTGGGGCCAACGTCCCGACTTTC. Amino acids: CSATGLAGISGANVPTF.

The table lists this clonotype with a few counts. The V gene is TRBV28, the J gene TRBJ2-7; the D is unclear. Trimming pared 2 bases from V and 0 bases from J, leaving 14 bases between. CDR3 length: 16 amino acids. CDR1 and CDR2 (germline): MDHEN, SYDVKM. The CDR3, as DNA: TGTGCCAGCAGTTTAAGGCGCGACGGATACTCCTACGAGCAGTACTTC. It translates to CASSLRRDGYSYEQYF.